This T cell receptor (beta chain) was observed in a study of blood T cell repertoires in COVID-19. Study context: Whether acute or convalescent, the COVID-19 samples came from the United States, Italy and Spain. T cells, B-cell-depleted T cells, or PBMCs supplied cDNA or gDNA.

Per the original methods: Amplifying reference gene primers gave estimates of nucleated cell counts. The table came from immunoSEQ multiplex PCR; TCRdb's copy has only in-frame clones and leaves some out. V, J and clone size reflect that table, while D and trimming were determined from the DNA. The sample contains 140,000 to 150,000 clones, about four fifths of which appear only once. The CDR3 is 14 residues long. CDR1 and CDR2 (germline): SNHLY, FYNNEI. Trimming removed 5 bases from V and 6 bases from J, with 16 bases in between. Sequencing was carried out using peripheral blood. The origin of this receptor is a man aged 65-85 years who had recovered from COVID-19. The V call is TRBV2, the J call TRBJ1-1, with D tentatively TRBD1 (6 bases). The CDR3 DNA reads as TGTGCCAGCAGTCCCTGGGGGGGCGCCTCTGAAGCTTTCTTT. Translation: CASSPWGGASEAFF.